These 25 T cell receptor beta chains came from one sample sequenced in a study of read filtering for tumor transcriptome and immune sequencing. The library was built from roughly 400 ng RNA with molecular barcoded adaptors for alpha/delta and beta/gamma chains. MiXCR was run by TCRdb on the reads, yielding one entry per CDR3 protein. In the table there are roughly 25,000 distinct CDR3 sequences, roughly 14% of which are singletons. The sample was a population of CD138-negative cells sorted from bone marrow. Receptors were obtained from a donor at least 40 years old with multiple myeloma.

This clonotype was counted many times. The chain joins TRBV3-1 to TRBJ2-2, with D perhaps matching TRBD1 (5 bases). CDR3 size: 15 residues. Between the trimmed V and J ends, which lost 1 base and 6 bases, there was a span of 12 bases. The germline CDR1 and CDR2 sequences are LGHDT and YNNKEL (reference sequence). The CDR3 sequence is CASSQASQVPGELFF. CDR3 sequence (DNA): TGTGCCAGCAGCCAAGCCTCACAGGTCCCCGGGGAGCTGTTTTTT.

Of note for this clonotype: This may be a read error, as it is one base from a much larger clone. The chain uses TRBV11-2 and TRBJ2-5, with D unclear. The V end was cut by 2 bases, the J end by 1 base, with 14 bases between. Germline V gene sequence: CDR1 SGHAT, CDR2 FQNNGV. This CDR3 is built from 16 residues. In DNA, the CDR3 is TGTGCCAGCAGCTTACTCCAAGCCAGACTCCAAGAGACCCAGTACTTC. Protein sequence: CASSLLQARLQETQYF.

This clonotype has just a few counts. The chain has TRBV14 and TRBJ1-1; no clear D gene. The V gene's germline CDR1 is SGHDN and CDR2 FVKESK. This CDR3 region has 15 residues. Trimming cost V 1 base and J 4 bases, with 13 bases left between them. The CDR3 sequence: CASSQARGSTTEAFF. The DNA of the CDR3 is TGTGCCAGCAGCCAAGCTCGCGGGAGCACCACTGAAGCTTTCTTT.

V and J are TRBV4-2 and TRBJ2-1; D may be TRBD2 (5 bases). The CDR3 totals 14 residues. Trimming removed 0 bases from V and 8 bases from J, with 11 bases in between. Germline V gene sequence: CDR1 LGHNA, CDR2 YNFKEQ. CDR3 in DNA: TGTGCCAGCAGCCAAGATCCGGGATCGGATGAGCAGTTCTTC. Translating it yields CASSQDPGSDEQFF.

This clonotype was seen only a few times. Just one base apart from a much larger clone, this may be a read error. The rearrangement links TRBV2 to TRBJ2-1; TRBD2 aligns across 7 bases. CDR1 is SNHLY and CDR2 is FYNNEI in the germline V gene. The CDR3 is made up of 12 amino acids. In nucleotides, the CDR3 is TGTGCCCGGGGGACTACCGACAATGGGCAGTTCTTC. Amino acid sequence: CARGTTDNGQFF.

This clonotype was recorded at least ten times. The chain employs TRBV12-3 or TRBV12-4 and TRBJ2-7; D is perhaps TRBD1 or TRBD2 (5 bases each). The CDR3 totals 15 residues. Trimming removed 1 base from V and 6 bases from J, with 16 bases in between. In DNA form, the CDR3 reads TGTGCCAGCAGTTTAGGGGGATGGTCGAGGGGCGAGCAGTACTTC. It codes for CASSLGGWSRGEQYF.

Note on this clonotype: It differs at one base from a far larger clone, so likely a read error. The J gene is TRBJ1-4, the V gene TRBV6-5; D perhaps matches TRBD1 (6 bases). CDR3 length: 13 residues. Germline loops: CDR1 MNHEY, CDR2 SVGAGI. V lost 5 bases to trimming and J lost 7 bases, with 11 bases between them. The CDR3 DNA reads TGTGCCAGCAGTGGAACAGGGAGTGAAAAACTGTTTTTT. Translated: CASSGTGSEKLFF.

The CDR3 loop reads CASSLNRGTDTQYF. In nucleotides, the CDR3 is TGTGCCAGCAGTTTGAACAGGGGAACAGATACGCAGTATTTT. V and J are TRBV12-3 or TRBV12-4 and TRBJ2-3; 7 bases are a match to TRBD1. The CDR3 length is 14 residues. The J segment lost 3 bases and the V segment lost 3 bases, leaving 3 bases of the junction unmatched.

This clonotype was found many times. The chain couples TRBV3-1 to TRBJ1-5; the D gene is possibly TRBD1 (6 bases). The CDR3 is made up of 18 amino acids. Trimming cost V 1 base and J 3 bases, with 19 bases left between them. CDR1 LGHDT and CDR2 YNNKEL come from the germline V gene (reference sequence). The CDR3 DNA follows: TGTGCCAGCAGCCAAGCCGCCTTGGGGCAGGGACACAATCAGCCCCAGCATTTT. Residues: CASSQAALGQGHNQPQHF.

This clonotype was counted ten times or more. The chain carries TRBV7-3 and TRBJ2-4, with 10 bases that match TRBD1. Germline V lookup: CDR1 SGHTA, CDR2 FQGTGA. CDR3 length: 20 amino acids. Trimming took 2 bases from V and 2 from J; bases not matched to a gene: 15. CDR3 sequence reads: CASSLLSFIRDRGSKNIQYF. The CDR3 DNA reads TGTGCCAGCAGCTTACTTAGTTTTATCCGGGACAGGGGATCCAAAAACATTCAGTACTTC.

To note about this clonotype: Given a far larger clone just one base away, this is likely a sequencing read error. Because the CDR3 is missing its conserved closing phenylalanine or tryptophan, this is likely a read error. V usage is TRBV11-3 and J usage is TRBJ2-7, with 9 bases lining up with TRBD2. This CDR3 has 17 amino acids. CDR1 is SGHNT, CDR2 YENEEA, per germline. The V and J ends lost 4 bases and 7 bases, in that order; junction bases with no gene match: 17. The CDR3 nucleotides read TGTGCCAGCAGCTCTCTCCAGACTAGCGGAGGAAGGAGGGAGCAGTACCTC. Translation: CASSSLQTSGGRREQYL.

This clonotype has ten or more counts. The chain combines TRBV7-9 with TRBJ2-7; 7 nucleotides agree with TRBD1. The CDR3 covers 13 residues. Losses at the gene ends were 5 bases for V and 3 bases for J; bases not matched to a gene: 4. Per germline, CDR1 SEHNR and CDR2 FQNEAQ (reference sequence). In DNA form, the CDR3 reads TGTGCCAGCAGCCAGGACAGGAGCTACGAGCAGTACTTC. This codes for CASSQDRSYEQYF.

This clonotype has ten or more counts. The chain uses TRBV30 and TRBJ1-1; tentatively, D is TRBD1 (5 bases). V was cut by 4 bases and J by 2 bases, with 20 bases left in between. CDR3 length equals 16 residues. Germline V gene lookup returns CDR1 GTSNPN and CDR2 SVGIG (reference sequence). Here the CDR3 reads CAWTPPRQIFNTEAFF. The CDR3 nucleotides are TGTGCCTGGACTCCCCCCCGACAGATTTTTAACACTGAAGCTTTCTTT.

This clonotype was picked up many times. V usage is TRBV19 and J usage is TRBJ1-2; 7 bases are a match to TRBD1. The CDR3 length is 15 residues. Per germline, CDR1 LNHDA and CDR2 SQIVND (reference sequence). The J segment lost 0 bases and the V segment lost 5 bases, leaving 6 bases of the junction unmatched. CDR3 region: CASSPGTATNYGYTF. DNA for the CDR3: TGTGCCAGTAGTCCTGGGACAGCAACTAACTATGGCTACACCTTC.

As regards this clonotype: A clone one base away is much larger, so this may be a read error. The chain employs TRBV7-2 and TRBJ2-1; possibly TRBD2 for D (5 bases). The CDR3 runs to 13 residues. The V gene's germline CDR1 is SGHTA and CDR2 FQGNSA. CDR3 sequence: CASRTLAFNELFF. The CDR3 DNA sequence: TGTGCCAGCAGGACCCTAGCTTTCAATGAGCTGTTCTTC.

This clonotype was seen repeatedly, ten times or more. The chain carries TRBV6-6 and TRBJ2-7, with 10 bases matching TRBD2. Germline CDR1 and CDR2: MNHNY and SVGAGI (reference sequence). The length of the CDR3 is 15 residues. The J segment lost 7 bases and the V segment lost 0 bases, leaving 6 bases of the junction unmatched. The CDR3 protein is CASSYSLAGVWEQYF. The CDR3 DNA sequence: TGTGCCAGCAGTTACTCCCTAGCGGGAGTCTGGGAGCAGTACTTC.

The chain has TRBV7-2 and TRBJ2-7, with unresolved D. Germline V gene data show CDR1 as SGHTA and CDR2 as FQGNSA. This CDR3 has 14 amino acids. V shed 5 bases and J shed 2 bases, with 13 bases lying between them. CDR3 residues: CASSRSTRPYEQYF. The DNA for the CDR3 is TGTGCCAGCAGCCGCAGCACGAGACCCTACGAGCAGTACTTC.

CDR3 sequence (DNA): TGCAGTGCTAGACCACCCGGGATTACCGGGGAGCTGTTTTTT. This sequence encodes CSARPPGITGELFF. The rearrangement links TRBV20-1 to TRBJ2-2; D perhaps matches TRBD2 (5 bases). The germline V gene has CDR1 DFQATT and CDR2 SNEGSKA (reference sequence). The CDR3 has 14 amino acids. Trimming removed 2 bases from V and 5 bases from J, with 12 bases in between.

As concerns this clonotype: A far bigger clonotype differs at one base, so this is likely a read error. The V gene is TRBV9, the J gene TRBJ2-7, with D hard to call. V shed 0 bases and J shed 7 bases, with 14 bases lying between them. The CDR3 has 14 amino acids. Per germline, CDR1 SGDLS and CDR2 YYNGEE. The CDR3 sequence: CASSVGSSYNEQYF. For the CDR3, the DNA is TGTGCCAGCAGCGTAGGGTCATCCTACAATGAGCAGTACTTC.

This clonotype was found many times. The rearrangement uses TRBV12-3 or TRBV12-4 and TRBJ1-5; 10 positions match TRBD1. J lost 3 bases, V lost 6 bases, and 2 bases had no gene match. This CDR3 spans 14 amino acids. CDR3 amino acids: CASSGTGANQPQHF. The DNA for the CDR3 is TGTGCCAGCAGCGGGACAGGGGCCAATCAGCCCCAGCATTTT.

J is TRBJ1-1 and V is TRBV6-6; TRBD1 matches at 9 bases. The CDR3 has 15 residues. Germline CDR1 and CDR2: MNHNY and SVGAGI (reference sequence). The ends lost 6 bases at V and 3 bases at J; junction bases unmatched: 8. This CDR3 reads CASSEQGAPDTEAFF. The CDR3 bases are TGTGCCAGCAGCGAACAGGGGGCGCCCGACACTGAAGCTTTCTTT.

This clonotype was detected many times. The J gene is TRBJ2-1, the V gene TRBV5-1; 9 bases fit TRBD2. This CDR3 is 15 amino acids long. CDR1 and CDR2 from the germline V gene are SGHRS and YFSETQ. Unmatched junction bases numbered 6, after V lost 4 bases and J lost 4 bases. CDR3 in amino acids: CASSRPTSGYNEQFF. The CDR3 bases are TGCGCCAGCAGCCGACCGACTAGCGGATACAATGAGCAGTTCTTC.

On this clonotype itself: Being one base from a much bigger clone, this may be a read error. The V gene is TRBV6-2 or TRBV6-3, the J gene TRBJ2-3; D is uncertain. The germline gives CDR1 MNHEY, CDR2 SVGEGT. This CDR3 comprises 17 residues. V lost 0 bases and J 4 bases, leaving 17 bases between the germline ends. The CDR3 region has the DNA TGTGCCAGCAGTTACTCCTGGGCTAGACACGGCGCAGATACGCAGTATTTT. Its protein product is CASSYSWARHGADTQYF.

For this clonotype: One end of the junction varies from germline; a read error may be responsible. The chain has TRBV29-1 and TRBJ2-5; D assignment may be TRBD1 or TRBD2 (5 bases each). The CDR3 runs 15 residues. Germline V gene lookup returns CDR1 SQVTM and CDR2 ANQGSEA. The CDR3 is CSVEDLGLKGETQDF. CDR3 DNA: TGCAGCGTTGAAGATCTCGGCCTCAAAGGGGAGACCCAGGACTTC.

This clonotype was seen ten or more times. CDR3 sequence (DNA): TGTGCCAGCAGCCCATCGGGAGAGCGGGACAAGCGCTTTGAGCAGTTCTTC. Translating it yields CASSPSGERDKRFEQFF. This chain links TRBV3-1 with TRBJ2-1, with D perhaps TRBD2 (7 bases). CDR1 and CDR2 from the germline V gene are LGHDT and YNNKEL (reference sequence). There are 17 residues in the CDR3. V lost 4 bases to trimming and J lost 9 bases, with 25 bases between them.